The rows below give T cell receptor beta chains drawn from one sample of a study of blood T cells in healthy people across ages. TCRdb called the 5' RACE reads again in MiXCR, with one record for every CDR3 protein. Of some 1,800,000 distinct CDR3 sequences listed, roughly two fifths are singletons. The source material was blood. Receptor source: a human donor in good health. CDR3s include the opening cysteine and the closing phenylalanine or tryptophan. The order of the fields is D gene, clone size, V gene, J gene, CDR3 protein, CDR3 DNA. The D gene is left open where the match is weak. Not every row has a clone size; where given, it reads once, few, many or a size class.

d_call: -
clone_size: -
v_call: TRBV4-1
j_call: TRBJ2-7
cdr3_aa: CASSQDGRYYEQYF
cdr3_nt: TGCGCCAGCAGCCAAGATGGCCGGTATTACGAGCAGTACTTC

d_call: TRBD2
clone_size: -
v_call: TRBV12-3/TRBV12-4
j_call: TRBJ2-1
cdr3_aa: CASTSGTSDYPRYNEQFF
cdr3_nt: TGTGCCAGCACCTCCGGGACTAGCGACTATCCCCGGTACAATGAGCAGTTCTTC

d_call: -
clone_size: -
v_call: TRBV30
j_call: TRBJ1-2
cdr3_aa: CALLGVRYGYTF
cdr3_nt: TGTGCCTTGTTAGGGGTTCGCTATGGCTACACCTTC

d_call: -
clone_size: -
v_call: TRBV5-1
j_call: TRBJ1-1
cdr3_aa: CASSSSGSMVNTEAFF
cdr3_nt: TGCGCCAGCAGCTCGTCTGGGAGCATGGTGAACACTGAAGCTTTCTTT

d_call: -
clone_size: -
v_call: TRBV20-1
j_call: TRBJ1-1
cdr3_aa: CSAREGGVLGNTEAFF
cdr3_nt: TGCAGTGCTAGGGAAGGTGGGGTCCTGGGAAACACTGAAGCTTTCTTT

d_call: -
clone_size: few
v_call: TRBV3-1
j_call: TRBJ2-5
cdr3_aa: CASSQSTGETQYF
cdr3_nt: TGTGCCAGCAGCCAATCAACGGGGGAGACCCAGTACTTC

d_call: -
clone_size: few
v_call: TRBV20-1
j_call: TRBJ2-3
cdr3_aa: CSARSGGASTDTQYF
cdr3_nt: TGCAGTGCTAGATCTGGGGGAGCCAGCACAGATACGCAGTATTTT

d_call: -
clone_size: -
v_call: TRBV25-1
j_call: TRBJ1-5
cdr3_aa: CASSDSGGSNQPQHF
cdr3_nt: TGTGCCAGCAGTGATAGTGGGGGTAGCAATCAGCCCCAGCATTTT

d_call: TRBD2
clone_size: -
v_call: TRBV4-3
j_call: TRBJ2-3
cdr3_aa: CASSPWTSGGIIDTQYF
cdr3_nt: TGCGCCAGCAGCCCCTGGACTAGCGGGGGGATTATAGATACGCAGTATTTT

d_call: TRBD2
clone_size: -
v_call: TRBV7-3
j_call: TRBJ2-3
cdr3_aa: CASSLMGLAGGFSIYTQYF
cdr3_nt: TGTGCCAGCAGCTTAATGGGACTAGCGGGGGGCTTCTCGATATATACGCAGTATTTT

d_call: -
clone_size: -
v_call: TRBV24-1
j_call: TRBJ2-3
cdr3_aa: CATSQVDTQYF
cdr3_nt: TGTGCCACCAGTCAAGTTGATACGCAGTATTTT

d_call: -
clone_size: few
v_call: TRBV6-5
j_call: TRBJ2-5
cdr3_aa: CASSYNRDTQETQYF
cdr3_nt: TGTGCCAGCAGTTACAATCGGGACACCCAAGAGACCCAGTACTTC

d_call: -
clone_size: few
v_call: TRBV7-2
j_call: TRBJ2-7
cdr3_aa: CASSSHVEYSYEQYF
cdr3_nt: TGTGCCAGCAGCTCCCATGTGGAATACTCCTACGAGCAGTACTTC

d_call: -
clone_size: many
v_call: TRBV4-3
j_call: TRBJ2-1
cdr3_aa: CASSQDSAYSYNEQFF
cdr3_nt: TGCGCCAGCAGCCAAGATTCGGCCTACTCCTACAATGAGCAGTTCTTC

d_call: TRBD1
clone_size: -
v_call: TRBV28
j_call: TRBJ1-2
cdr3_aa: CASRRPGQGPLGYGYTF
cdr3_nt: TGTGCCAGCAGAAGACCGGGACAGGGACCATTAGGGTATGGCTACACCTTC

d_call: -
clone_size: -
v_call: TRBV12-3/TRBV12-4
j_call: TRBJ2-3
cdr3_aa: CASRNPGDTQYF
cdr3_nt: TGTGCCAGCAGAAACCCGGGAGATACGCAGTATTTT

d_call: -
clone_size: -
v_call: TRBV20-1
j_call: TRBJ2-1
cdr3_aa: CSARSIYRSLTGQFF
cdr3_nt: TGCAGTGCTAGATCTATTTATCGGTCCCTAACAGGGCAGTTCTTC

d_call: TRBD2
clone_size: -
v_call: TRBV7-9
j_call: TRBJ2-1
cdr3_aa: CASSLDLAGAPYNEQFF
cdr3_nt: TGTGCCAGCAGCTTAGATCTAGCGGGGGCACCCTACAATGAGCAGTTCTTC